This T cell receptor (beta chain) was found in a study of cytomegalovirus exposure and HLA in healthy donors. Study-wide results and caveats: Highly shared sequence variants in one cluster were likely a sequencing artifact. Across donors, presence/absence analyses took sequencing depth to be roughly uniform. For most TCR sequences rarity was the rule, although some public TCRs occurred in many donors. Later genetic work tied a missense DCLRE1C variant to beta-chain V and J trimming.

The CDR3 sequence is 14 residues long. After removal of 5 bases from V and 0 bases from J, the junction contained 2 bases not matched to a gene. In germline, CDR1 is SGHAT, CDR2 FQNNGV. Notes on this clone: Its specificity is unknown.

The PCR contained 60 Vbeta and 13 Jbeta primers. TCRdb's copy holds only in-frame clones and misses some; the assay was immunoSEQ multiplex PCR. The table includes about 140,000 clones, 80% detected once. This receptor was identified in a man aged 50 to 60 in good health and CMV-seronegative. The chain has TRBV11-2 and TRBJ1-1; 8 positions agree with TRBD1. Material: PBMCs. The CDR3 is CASSPGGVNTEAFF. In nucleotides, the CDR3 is TGTGCCAGCAGCCCAGGGGGCGTGAACACTGAAGCTTTCTTT.